The 24 T cell receptor beta chains given below trace back to one sample, sequenced in a study of siplizumab effects on memory and regulatory T cells. The method was immunoSEQ multiplex PCR; TCRdb's version includes in-frame clones alone and lacks a portion of them. The sample has about 110,000 clones, over 85% seen once. The sample comprised CD4+ T cells sorted from blood. These receptors originate from a human donor in good health.

The chain has TRBV2 and TRBJ2-3, with D perhaps TRBD2 (6 bases). The CDR3 is 15 residues long. Germline-derived CDR1 and CDR2 are SNHLY and FYNNEI. The germline V and J ends were trimmed by 5 bases and 0 bases, with 12 bases remaining between them. Written as DNA, the CDR3 is TGTGCCAGCAGTCGAGGCGGAGGGAGCACAGATACGCAGTATTTT. It yields the protein CASSRGGGSTDTQYF. Supplemented by reference TRBV2 and TRBJ2-3, the full variable domain reads EPEVTQTPSHQVTQMGQEVILRCVPISNHLYFYWYRQILGQKVEFLVSFYNNEISEKSEIFDDQFSVERPDGSNFTLKIRSTKLEDSAMYFCASSRGGGSTDTQYFGPGTRLTVL.

The V call is TRBV10-1, the J call TRBJ2-7, with 10 bases that match TRBD2. Looked up from germline, CDR1 is WNHNN and CDR2 is SYGVQD (reference sequence). This CDR3 has 15 amino acids. The V and J ends lost 6 bases and 4 bases, in that order; junction bases with no gene match: 9. As DNA, the CDR3 is TGCGCCAGCAGGGCCGGGACTAGCGCAGGGTACGAGCAGTACTTC. Its translation: CASRAGTSAGYEQYF.

V usage is TRBV5-6 and J usage is TRBJ1-5; D remains ambiguous. Trimming left V 0 bases short and J 1 base short, with 20 bases between. Germline V gene sequence: CDR1 SGHDT, CDR2 YYEEEE. The CDR3 length is 19 residues. CDR3 sequence (DNA): TGTGCCAGCAGCTTGGTATCCTGGCAGGTTTTCTACAGCAATCAGCCCCAGCATTTT. Translated: CASSLVSWQVFYSNQPQHF.

The chain links TRBV6-1 to TRBJ2-7; the D is unclear. Trimming shortened V by 0 bases and J by 12 bases, and 12 bases separated the two germline ends. CDR1 is MNHNS, CDR2 SASEGT, per germline. This CDR3 is built from 12 residues. The CDR3 spells CASSEARDSWYF. The CDR3 bases are TGTGCCAGCAGTGAAGCCCGCGACTCTTGGTACTTC.

The chain combines TRBV25-1 with TRBJ1-5; D is possibly TRBD1 (5 bases). This CDR3 spans 16 amino acids. Trimming removed 4 bases from V and 0 bases from J, with 13 bases in between. Per the germline V gene, CDR1 is MGHDK and CDR2 is SYGVNS. CDR3 nucleotides: TGTGCCAGCAGTGCCGGGGGACGGTATAGCAATCAGCCCCAGCATTTT. The encoded protein is CASSAGGRYSNQPQHF.

The table lists this clone with a count of one. This chain links TRBV2 with TRBJ2-1; D not resolved. With 6 bases removed from V and 0 bases from J, the gap between germline ends came to 15 bases. The germline V gene encodes CDR1 SNHLY and CDR2 FYNNEI. The CDR3 runs to 16 residues. The CDR3 loop reads CASSRDGRSSYNEQFF. The CDR3, as DNA: TGTGCCAGCAGCCGAGACGGCCGAAGCTCCTACAATGAGCAGTTCTTC.

This sequence joins TRBV27 and TRBJ2-3; 7 bases match TRBD2. The V segment lost 3 bases and the J segment 8 bases; nucleotides outside the gene matches: 26. The CDR3 runs 20 residues. CDR1 and CDR2 (germline): MNHEY, SMNVEV (reference sequence). CDR3 in amino acids: CASSFSSGWRGSGWFVTQYF. CDR3 nucleotides: TGTGCCAGCAGTTTTTCCTCCGGTTGGCGGGGGAGCGGTTGGTTTGTTACGCAGTATTTT.

The chain recombines TRBV9 with TRBJ1-5; perhaps TRBD1 as D (5 bases). The CDR3 extends over 18 amino acids. The germline V gene has CDR1 SGDLS and CDR2 YYNGEE. Trimming removed 0 bases at V and 0 bases at J, with 16 bases between. This chain's CDR3 is CASSVGSGGGFSNQPQHF. CDR3 sequence (DNA): TGTGCCAGCAGCGTAGGGAGTGGGGGGGGATTTAGCAATCAGCCCCAGCATTTT. The full variable domain, rest sourced from reference TRBV9 and TRBJ1-5, is DSGVTQTPKHLITATGQRVTLRCSPRSGDLSVYWYQQSLDQGLQFLIQYYNGEERAKGNILERFSAQQFPDLHSELNLSSLELGDSALYFCASSVGSGGGFSNQPQHFGDGTRLSIL.

V gene TRBV20-1 combines with J gene TRBJ2-1; possible D gene TRBD1, 5 bases. The V gene's germline CDR1 is DFQATT and CDR2 SNEGSKA (reference sequence). Trimming left V 7 bases short and J 10 bases short, with 14 bases between. This CDR3 spans 11 amino acids. The CDR3 DNA follows: TGCAGTGTCATTCAGGGCCGGGAGCAGTTCTTC. Translation gives CSVIQGREQFF.

V usage is TRBV4-2 and J usage is TRBJ1-1, with a tentative D call TRBD1 (6 bases). This CDR3 has 16 residues. Germline CDR1 is LGHNA and CDR2 is YNFKEQ. V dropped 2 bases and J dropped 7 bases, with 20 bases sitting between them. Here the CDR3 DNA reads TGTGCCAGCAGCCAAAGATCGGGGGCAGGGTTGGGTGAAGCTTTCTTT. Its protein product is CASSQRSGAGLGEAFF.

CDR3 protein: CASSLATYEQYF. The CDR3 bases are TGTGCCAGCAGCTTAGCGACCTACGAGCAGTACTTC. The chain recombines TRBV11-2 with TRBJ2-7, with D uncertain. The germline gives CDR1 SGHAT, CDR2 FQNNGV. The CDR3 has 12 residues. Trimming removed 1 base at V and 2 bases at J, with 3 bases between.

The chain links TRBV29-1 to TRBJ1-3; D perhaps matches TRBD1 (6 bases). V was pared by 5 bases and J by 0 bases, with 14 bases between. Per the germline V gene, CDR1 is SQVTM and CDR2 is ANQGSEA. The CDR3 contains 15 residues. CDR3 DNA: TGCAGCGTTCCACAGGGACATTCCTCTGGAAACACCATATATTTT. Amino acids: CSVPQGHSSGNTIYF. The full variable domain, with the rest looked up from reference TRBV29-1 and TRBJ1-3, is SAVISQKPSRDICQRGTSLTIQCQVDSQVTMMFWYRQQPGQSLTLIATANQGSEATYESGFVIDKFPISRPNLTFSTLTVSNMSPEDSSIYLCSVPQGHSSGNTIYFGEGSWLTVV.

The chain couples TRBV5-1 to TRBJ1-5; possibly TRBD1 for D (6 bases). In germline, CDR1 is SGHRS, CDR2 YFSETQ. V shed 4 bases and J shed 0 bases, with 11 bases lying between them. This CDR3 spans 15 amino acids. Here the CDR3 reads CASSLGGDSNQPQHF. The CDR3 DNA sequence: TGCGCCAGCAGCCTAGGGGGGGATAGCAATCAGCCCCAGCATTTT. Full variable domain (missing parts from reference TRBV5-1 and TRBJ1-5): KAGVTQTPRYLIKTRGQQVTLSCSPISGHRSVSWYQQTPGQGLQFLFEYFSETQRNKGNFPGRFSGRQFSNSRSEMNVSTLELGDSALYLCASSLGGDSNQPQHFGDGTRLSIL.

This clone was seen just once. This rearrangement joins TRBV19 to TRBJ1-2; possible D gene TRBD1, 5 bases. The CDR3 is made up of 14 amino acids. Germline values: CDR1 LNHDA, CDR2 SQIVND (reference sequence). V gave up 5 bases and J gave up 8 bases, with 18 bases separating them. The CDR3 DNA reads as TGTGCCAGTAGTCAAAACCAAGGGGCGCGAGGCTACACCTTC. Amino acid sequence: CASSQNQGARGYTF.

The chain uses TRBV7-9 and TRBJ2-7; possible D gene TRBD1, 5 bases. The CDR3 sequence is 12 residues long. Germline loops: CDR1 SEHNR, CDR2 FQNEAQ (reference sequence). The V and J ends lost 4 bases and 4 bases respectively, with 8 bases between them. CDR3 protein: CASSSQGYEQYF. The CDR3 bases are TGTGCCAGCAGCTCCCAGGGTTACGAGCAGTACTTC.

This chain uses TRBV28 with TRBJ2-1; 7 nucleotides agree with TRBD2. Germline CDR1 and CDR2: MDHEN and SYDVKM. The CDR3 is made up of 15 amino acids. The J segment lost 6 bases and the V segment lost 5 bases, leaving 10 bases of the junction unmatched. The CDR3 reads CASSVTGTTANEQFF. CDR3 coding DNA: TGTGCCAGCAGTGTCACCGGGACTACTGCCAATGAGCAGTTCTTC.

As DNA, the CDR3 is TGTGCCAGCAGTGGGGCCCGACAGAATGAAAAACTGTTTTTT. Translated, it gives CASSGARQNEKLFF. The V and J genes are TRBV6-1 and TRBJ1-4; D might be TRBD1 (5 bases). Trimming took 4 bases from V and 5 from J, leaving 11 bases between them. This CDR3 is built from 14 residues. Germline CDR1 and CDR2: MNHNS and SASEGT.

This sequence joins TRBV11-2 and TRBJ2-1, with 9 bases aligning to TRBD2. The J segment lost 7 bases and the V segment lost 7 bases, leaving 11 bases of the junction unmatched. This CDR3 region has 15 residues. The germline gives CDR1 SGHAT, CDR2 FQNNGV. The CDR3 nucleotides read TGTGCCAGCACTCCCCTGGCGGGGGGGCCGAATGAGCAGTTCTTC. It codes for CASTPLAGGPNEQFF.

CDR3 in amino acids: CAWSQATEAFF. The CDR3 bases are TGTGCCTGGTCACAGGCCACTGAAGCTTTCTTT. This chain uses TRBV30 with TRBJ1-1; the D gene is possibly TRBD1 (5 bases). Between the trimmed V and J ends, which lost 5 bases and 4 bases, there was a span of 8 bases. CDR3 size: 11 residues. The germline V gene has CDR1 GTSNPN and CDR2 SVGIG (reference sequence).

The J gene is TRBJ2-7, the V gene TRBV30, with D possibly matching TRBD2 (6 bases). This CDR3 comprises 11 residues. From germline, CDR1 is GTSNPN and CDR2 SVGIG (reference sequence). CDR3 sequence reads: CAWVGPSGGLV. DNA of the CDR3: TGTGCCTGGGTCGGTCCTTCCGGGGGACTCGTC.

A remark on this clone: It is unclear where the CDR3 begins or ends on the DNA, so no DNA is shown, and the CDR3 is as TCRdb lists it. The V and J genes are TRBV19 and TRBJ1-1. The length of the CDR3 is 15 amino acids, counting both ends. Germline loops: CDR1 LNHDA, CDR2 SQIVND (reference sequence). The CDR3 spells CASSIPPGVGRGTFF.

In its sample, this clone was seen once. V gene TRBV5-1 combines with J gene TRBJ2-7; 8 bases line up with TRBD2. Germline V lookup: CDR1 SGHRS, CDR2 YFSETQ. This CDR3 contains 19 residues. J lost 0 bases, V lost 0 bases, and 14 bases had no gene match. CDR3 sequence reads: CASSLDLNGGDSLSYEQYF. The CDR3 DNA sequence: TGCGCCAGCAGCTTGGATCTCAACGGGGGGGATTCTCTCTCCTACGAGCAGTACTTC.

V usage is TRBV6-5 and J usage is TRBJ2-5, with no clear D. The CDR3 loop spans 12 amino acids. In germline, CDR1 is MNHEY, CDR2 SVGAGI. Trimming left V 5 bases short and J 0 bases short, with 4 bases between. CDR3 nucleotides: TGTGCCAGCAGTGATTACCAAGAGACCCAGTACTTC. Translated, it gives CASSDYQETQYF.

This clone was counted once. This chain connects TRBV27 to TRBJ2-5, with 11 bases lining up with TRBD1. The J call may be mistaken, given a closer DNA end match to TRBJ2-7. Germline CDR1 MNHEY, CDR2 SMNVEV (reference sequence). The CDR3 has 17 amino acids. The CDR3 bases are TGTGCCAGCAGTTTAGGGCGCGGGACAGGGGGTGCCTACGAGCAGTACTTC. Translated, it gives CASSLGRGTGGAYEQYF.